The rows below give T cell receptor beta chains drawn from one sample of a study of blood T cell repertoires in COVID-19. Data came from immunoSEQ multiplex PCR; TCRdb stores just in-frame clones and leaves some out. The sample records fewer than 250,000 clones, around 84% being singletons. Sequenced: peripheral blood. Receptor source: a woman older than 75 with COVID-19, enrolled during active disease. CDR3s include the opening cysteine and the closing phenylalanine or tryptophan. D genes are given only for firm matches. Rows give clone size only sometimes, using once, few, many, or a class for an expanded clone.

>TRBD1|TRBV19|-|TRBJ1-1
CASRWQGAYTEAFF
TGTGCCAGTAGATGGCAGGGGGCCTACACTGAAGCTTTCTTT
>-|TRBV6-5|-|TRBJ1-3
CASRRSLGTAIYF
TGTGCCAGCAGGAGGTCCTTAGGAACGGCCATATATTTT
>TRBD1|TRBV14|-|TRBJ1-1
CASSLRQGTMNTEAFF
TGTGCCAGCAGCCTACGACAGGGAACGATGAACACTGAAGCTTTCTTT
>TRBD2|TRBV5-1|-|TRBJ2-2
CASSSGTSGGTGELFF
TGCGCCAGCAGCTCCGGGACTAGCGGGGGAACCGGGGAGCTGTTTTTT
>-|TRBV28|few|TRBJ1-6
CASSWEVESPLHF
TGTGCCAGCAGTTGGGAGGTCGAATCACCCCTCCACTTT
>-|TRBV25-1|-|TRBJ1-2
CASSDPTGHMRYTF
TGTGCCAGCAGTGATCCGACAGGCCACATGCGCTACACCTTC
>-|TRBV3-1/TRBV3-2|-|TRBJ1-1
CASSPIQGNTEAFF
TGTGCCAGCAGTCCTATACAGGGGAACACTGAAGCTTTCTTT
>TRBD1|TRBV6-5|-|TRBJ1-1
CASSRDRDYAAFF
TGTGCCAGCAGCCGGGACAGGGACTATGCGGCTTTCTTT
>TRBD2|TRBV14|few|TRBJ2-3
CASSLTSGGKRDTQYF
TGTGCCAGCAGCCTTACTAGCGGGGGGAAACGGGATACGCAGTATTTT
>TRBD1|TRBV18|-|TRBJ2-5
CASSPDRTKETQYF
TGTGCCAGCTCACCGGACAGGACGAAAGAGACCCAGTACTTC
>-|TRBV27|-|TRBJ1-5
CASKWTAGNQPQHF
TGTGCCAGCAAATGGACAGCGGGCAATCAGCCCCAGCATTTT
>TRBD1|TRBV7-3|-|TRBJ1-1
CASSLLSIQGGTEAFF
TGTGCCAGCAGCTTACTTTCAATACAGGGGGGGACTGAAGCTTTCTTT
>TRBD1|TRBV3-1/TRBV3-2|-|TRBJ1-6
CASSSMGQGVSPLHF
TGTGCCAGCAGCTCAATGGGACAGGGTGTTTCACCCCTCCACTTT
>-|TRBV2|-|TRBJ1-2
CASSLRAPGANYGYTF
TGTGCCAGCAGCTTGCGGGCTCCCGGAGCTAACTATGGCTACACCTTC
>TRBD1|TRBV28|-|TRBJ2-3
CASSFSTDRAKTQYF
TGTGCCAGCAGTTTTAGTACGGACAGGGCAAAAACGCAGTATTTT
>TRBD1|TRBV7-9|once|TRBJ2-7
CASSDGDRGQYF
TGTGCCAGCAGCGACGGTGACAGGGGGCAGTACTTC
>-|TRBV4-2|once|TRBJ1-5
CASSHSSGDSNQPQHF
TGTGCCAGCAGCCACTCGTCAGGGGATAGCAATCAGCCCCAGCATTTT
>-|TRBV7-6|-|TRBJ1-5
CASSPTSGVKSQHF
TGTGCCAGCAGCCCCACCTCGGGGGTGAAGTCCCAGCATTTT
>-|TRBV19|-|TRBJ1-1
CASSQSGGNTEAFF
TGTGCCAGTAGTCAGTCGGGAGGGAACACTGAAGCTTTCTTT
>TRBD1|TRBV3-1/TRBV3-2|-|TRBJ1-1
CASSQTGVTEAFF
TGTGCCAGCAGCCAAACAGGGGTCACTGAAGCTTTCTTT
>TRBD1|TRBV5-1|-|TRBJ1-4
CASSSGTGGTNEKLFF
TGCGCCAGCAGCTCGGGGACAGGGGGGACTAATGAAAAACTGTTTTTT
>-|TRBV5-5|-|TRBJ2-1
CASSFGDTYNEQFF
TGTGCCAGCAGCTTTGGGGACACCTACAATGAGCAGTTCTTC
>-|TRBV18|-|TRBJ2-2
CASSRPVLTGELFF
TGTGCCAGCTCACGTCCGGTTCTGACCGGGGAGCTGTTTTTT
>TRBD2|TRBV4-3|-|TRBJ2-3
CASSQDWTSGGIDTQYF
TGCGCCAGCAGCCAAGATTGGACTAGCGGGGGGATAGATACGCAGTATTTT
>-|TRBV18|-|TRBJ1-1
CASSVQTRARGAEAFF
TGTGCCAGCTCAGTTCAAACCAGGGCCCGGGGGGCTGAAGCTTTCTTT
>-|TRBV19|few|TRBJ1-6
CASSDGYGNSPLHF
TGTGCCAGTAGTGACGGCTACGGGAATTCACCCCTCCACTTT
>TRBD2|TRBV10-3|-|TRBJ2-7
CAISESGGGVPYEQYF
TGTGCCATCAGTGAGTCTGGCGGGGGGGTTCCCTACGAGCAGTACTTC
>-|TRBV5-4|few|TRBJ1-1
CASRSSGHGNTEAFF
TGTGCCAGCAGGTCTTCGGGACACGGGAACACTGAAGCTTTCTTT
>TRBD1|TRBV4-1|-|TRBJ1-1
CASSQDQGGGTEAFF
TGCGCCAGCAGCCAAGATCAAGGGGGCGGGACTGAAGCTTTCTTT
>TRBD1|TRBV19|-|TRBJ2-7
CAGVNNKGQGGGQNEQYF
TGTGCCGGAGTAAACAATAAGGGACAGGGGGGAGGTCAGAACGAGCAGTACTTC
>TRBD1|TRBV19|-|TRBJ1-1
CASSPGTGGSASKAFF
TGTGCCAGTAGTCCCGGGACAGGGGGTTCAGCATCGAAAGCTTTCTTT
>-|TRBV5-1|-|TRBJ1-1
CASSVPGSAAEAFF
TGCGCCAGCAGCGTACCTGGGAGCGCAGCTGAAGCTTTCTTT
>-|TRBV3-1/TRBV3-2|-|TRBJ2-4
CASSQPGGRAQGQNIQYF
TGTGCCAGCAGCCAACCAGGGGGGCGGGCGCAGGGTCAAAACATTCAGTACTTC
>TRBD1|TRBV12-5|-|TRBJ2-3
CASGSGTAQARRTDTQYF
TGTGCTAGTGGTTCCGGGACAGCACAAGCCAGACGCACAGATACGCAGTATTTT
>-|TRBV6-2/TRBV6-3|-|TRBJ1-4
CASSYFGGQNEKLFF
TGTGCCAGCAGTTACTTCGGGGGGCAGAATGAAAAACTGTTTTTT
>-|TRBV2|-|TRBJ1-1
CASNMYTEAFF
TGTGCCAGCAACATGTACACTGAAGCTTTCTTT
>TRBD1|TRBV20-1|-|TRBJ1-3
CSASRQGEGNTIYF
TGCAGTGCTAGTAGACAGGGGGAGGGTAACACCATATATTTT
>-|TRBV6-5|-|TRBJ1-3
CASRLRDKYGNTIYF
TGTGCCAGCCGCCTTCGGGACAAATACGGAAACACCATATATTTT
>-|TRBV27|once|TRBJ1-2
CASTRDGGANYGYTF
TGTGCCAGCACCCGAGATGGAGGGGCTAACTATGGCTACACCTTC
>-|TRBV14|once|TRBJ1-1
CASSQQVLNTEAFF
TGTGCCAGCAGCCAGCAGGTATTGAACACTGAAGCTTTCTTT
>-|TRBV28|-|TRBJ1-1
CAITGSTEAFF
TGTGCCATAACGGGATCTACTGAAGCTTTCTTT
>TRBD1|TRBV19|-|TRBJ1-4
CASSAYGTANEKLFF
TGTGCCAGTAGTGCGTACGGGACAGCTAATGAAAAACTGTTTTTT
>-|TRBV6-5|-|TRBJ1-5
CASGGGGQQPQHF
TGTGCCAGCGGAGGGGGGGGGCAACAGCCCCAGCATTTT
>TRBD2|TRBV3-1/TRBV3-2|-|TRBJ2-1
CASSQGLAASSNEQFF
TGTGCCAGCAGCCAAGGACTAGCGGCCTCCTCCAATGAGCAGTTCTTC
>-|TRBV5-1|-|TRBJ2-3
CASRRGGSTDTQYF
TGCGCCTCCCGGAGAGGGGGAAGCACAGATACGCAGTATTTT
>TRBD2|TRBV27|once|TRBJ2-1
CASSPLLQRGVNEQFF
TGTGCCAGCAGTCCCCTACTGCAGCGGGGGGTCAATGAGCAGTTCTTC
>-|TRBV5-4|-|TRBJ2-7
CASSLGQKTYEQYF
TGTGCCAGCAGCTTGGGACAGAAAACCTACGAGCAGTACTTC
>TRBD2|TRBV5-1|-|TRBJ2-2
CASSFSGGKNTGELFF
TGCGCCAGCAGCTTTAGCGGGGGGAAGAACACCGGGGAGCTGTTTTTT
>-|TRBV11-2|-|TRBJ1-6
CASRPGGQGVGSPLHF
TGTGCCAGCAGACCGGGGGGCCAAGGGGTGGGTTCACCCCTCCACTTT
>TRBD2|TRBV6-4|-|TRBJ2-3
CASSEAGVVDTQYF
TGTGCCAGCAGTGAAGCGGGGGTTGTAGATACGCAGTATTTT
>-|TRBV5-1|-|TRBJ2-5
CASSQKETQYF
TGCGCCAGCAGCCAGAAAGAGACCCAGTACTTC
>-|TRBV18|-|TRBJ1-2
CASSPPIGGGVYGYTF
TGTGCCAGCTCACCACCGATAGGCGGCGGCGTCTATGGCTACACCTTC
>TRBD2|TRBV11-2|-|TRBJ2-5
CASSRGTSGERETQYF
TGTGCCAGCAGCCGCGGGACTAGCGGGGAGAGGGAGACCCAGTACTTC
>TRBD2|TRBV2|-|TRBJ2-7
CASETGGIYEQYF
TGTGCCTCCGAAACGGGGGGAATCTACGAGCAGTACTTC
>-|TRBV2|-|TRBJ2-2
CASSQQGTGELFF
TGTGCCAGCAGCCAACAGGGTACCGGGGAGCTGTTTTTT